Below, 2 T cell receptor beta chains from the same sample are listed, as sequenced in a study of cytomegalovirus exposure and HLA in healthy donors. The PCR employed 60 Vbeta primers together with 13 Jbeta primers. Profiled with immunoSEQ multiplex PCR; TCRdb holds only in-frame clones, not every one. Among about 120,000 clones listed, under 85% were seen once. The sequencing input was PBMCs. Receptors were obtained from a human donor in good health.

The chain is built from TRBV7-9 and TRBJ1-1; D perhaps matches TRBD1 (6 bases). The CDR3 extends over 12 amino acids. Deletions cut 5 bases from V and 7 bases from J, with 11 bases between. Germline CDR1 is SEHNR and CDR2 is FQNEAQ (reference sequence). The CDR3 nucleotides read TGTGCCAGCAGCGGAACAGGGAATGAAGCTTTCTTT. Its translation is CASSGTGNEAFF.

CDR3 protein: CASSKARQSTDTQYF. CDR3 sequence (DNA): TGTGCCAGCAGCAAAGCCCGCCAGAGCACAGATACGCAGTATTTT. V is TRBV21-1 and J is TRBJ2-3; the listed D gene, TRBD1, was not tested against the DNA. TRBV21-1 is a pseudogene locus. This CDR3 has 15 amino acids.